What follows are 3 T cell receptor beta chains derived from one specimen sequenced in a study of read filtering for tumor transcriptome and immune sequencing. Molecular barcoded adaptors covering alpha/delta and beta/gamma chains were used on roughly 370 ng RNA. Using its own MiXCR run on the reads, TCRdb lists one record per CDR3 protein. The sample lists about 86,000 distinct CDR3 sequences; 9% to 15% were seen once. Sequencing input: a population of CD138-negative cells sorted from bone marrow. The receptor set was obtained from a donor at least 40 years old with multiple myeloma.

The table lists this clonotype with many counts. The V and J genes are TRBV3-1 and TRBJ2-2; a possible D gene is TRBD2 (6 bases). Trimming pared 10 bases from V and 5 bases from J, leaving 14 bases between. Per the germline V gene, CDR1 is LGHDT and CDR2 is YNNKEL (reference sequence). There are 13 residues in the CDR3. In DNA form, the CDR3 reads TGTGCCACAGATGACCGGGGGACCGGGGAGCTGTTTTTT. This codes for CATDDRGTGELFF. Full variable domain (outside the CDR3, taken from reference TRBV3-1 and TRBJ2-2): DTAVSQTPKYLVTQMGNDKSIKCEQNLGHDTMYWYKQDSKKFLKIMFSYNNKELIINETVPNRFSPKSPDKAHLNLHINSLELGDSAVYFCATDDRGTGELFFGEGSRLTVL.

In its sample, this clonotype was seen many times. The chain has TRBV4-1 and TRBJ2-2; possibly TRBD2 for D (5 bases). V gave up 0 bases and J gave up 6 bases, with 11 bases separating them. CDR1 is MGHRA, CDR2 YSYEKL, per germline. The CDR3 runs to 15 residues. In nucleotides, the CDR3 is TGCGCCAGCAGCCAAGATCAAGTAGCGTCCGGGGAGCTGTTTTTT. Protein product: CASSQDQVASGELFF.

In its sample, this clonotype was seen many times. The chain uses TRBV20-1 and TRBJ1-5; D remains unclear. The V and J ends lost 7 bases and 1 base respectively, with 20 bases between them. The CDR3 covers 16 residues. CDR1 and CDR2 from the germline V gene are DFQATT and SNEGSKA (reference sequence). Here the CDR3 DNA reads TGCAGTGTCAAGAAGCAAGGTACCATAAGCAATCAGCCCCAGCATTTT. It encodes CSVKKQGTISNQPQHF.